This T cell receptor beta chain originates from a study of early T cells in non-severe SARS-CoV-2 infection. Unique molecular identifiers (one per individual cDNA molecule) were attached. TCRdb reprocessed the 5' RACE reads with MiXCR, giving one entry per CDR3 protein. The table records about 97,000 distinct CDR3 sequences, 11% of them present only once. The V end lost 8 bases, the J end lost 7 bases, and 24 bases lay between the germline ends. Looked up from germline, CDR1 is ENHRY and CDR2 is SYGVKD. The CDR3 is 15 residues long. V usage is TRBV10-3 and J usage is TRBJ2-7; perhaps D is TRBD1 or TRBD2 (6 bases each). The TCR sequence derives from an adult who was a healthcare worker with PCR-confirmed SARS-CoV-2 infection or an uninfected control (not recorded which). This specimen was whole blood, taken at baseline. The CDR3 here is CAIGLGSGASGEQYF. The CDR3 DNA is TGTGCCATCGGCCTGGGGTCGGGGGCATCAGGGGAGCAGTACTTC.